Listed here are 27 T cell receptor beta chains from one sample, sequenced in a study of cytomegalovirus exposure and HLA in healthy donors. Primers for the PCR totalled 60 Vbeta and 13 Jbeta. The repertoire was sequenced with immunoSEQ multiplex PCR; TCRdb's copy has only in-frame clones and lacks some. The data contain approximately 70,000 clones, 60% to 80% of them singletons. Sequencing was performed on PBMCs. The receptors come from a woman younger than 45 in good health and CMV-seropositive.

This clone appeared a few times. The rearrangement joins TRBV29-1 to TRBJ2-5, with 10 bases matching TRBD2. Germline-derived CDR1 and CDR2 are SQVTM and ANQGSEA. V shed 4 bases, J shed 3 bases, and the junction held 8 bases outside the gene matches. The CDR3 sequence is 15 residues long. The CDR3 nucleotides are TGCAGCGTTGTTCCAACTAGCGGGATTGAAGAGACCCAGTACTTC. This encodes CSVVPTSGIEETQYF.

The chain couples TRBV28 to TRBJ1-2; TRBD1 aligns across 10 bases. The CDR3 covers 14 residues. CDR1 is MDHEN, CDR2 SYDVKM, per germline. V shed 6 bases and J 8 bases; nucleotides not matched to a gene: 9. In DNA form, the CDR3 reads TGTGCCAGCAGGGACCCGGGACAGGGGAGAGGCTACACCTTC. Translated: CASRDPGQGRGYTF.

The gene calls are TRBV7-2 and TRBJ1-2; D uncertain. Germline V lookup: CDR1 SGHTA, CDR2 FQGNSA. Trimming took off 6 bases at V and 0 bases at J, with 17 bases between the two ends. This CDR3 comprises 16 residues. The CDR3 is CASSFLGVMPNYGYTF. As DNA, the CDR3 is TGTGCCAGCAGTTTCCTCGGGGTGATGCCTAACTATGGCTACACCTTC.

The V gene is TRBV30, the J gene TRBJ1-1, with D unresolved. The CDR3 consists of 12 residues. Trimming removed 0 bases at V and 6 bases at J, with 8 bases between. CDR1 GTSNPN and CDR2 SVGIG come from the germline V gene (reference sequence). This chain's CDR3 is CAWSVNSPEAFF. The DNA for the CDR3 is TGTGCCTGGAGTGTCAACAGCCCTGAAGCTTTCTTT.

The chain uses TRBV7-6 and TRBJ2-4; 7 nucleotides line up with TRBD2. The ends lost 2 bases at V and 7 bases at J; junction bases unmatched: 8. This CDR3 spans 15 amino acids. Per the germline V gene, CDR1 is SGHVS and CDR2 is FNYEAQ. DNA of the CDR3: TGTGCCAGCAGCTTAAAAGGCGGGAGCCAGAACATTCAGTACTTC. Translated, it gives CASSLKGGSQNIQYF.

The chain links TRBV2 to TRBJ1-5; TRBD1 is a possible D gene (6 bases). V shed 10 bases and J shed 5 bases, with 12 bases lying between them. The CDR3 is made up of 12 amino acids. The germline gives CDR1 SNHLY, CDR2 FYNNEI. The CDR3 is CAISDSDQPQHF. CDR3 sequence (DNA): TGTGCCATCTCGGACAGCGATCAGCCCCAGCATTTT.

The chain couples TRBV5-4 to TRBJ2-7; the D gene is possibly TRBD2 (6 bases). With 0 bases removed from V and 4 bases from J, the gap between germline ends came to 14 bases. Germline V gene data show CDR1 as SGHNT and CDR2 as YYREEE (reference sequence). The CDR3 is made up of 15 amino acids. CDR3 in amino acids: CASSLAGGRSYEQYF. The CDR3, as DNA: TGTGCCAGCAGCTTGGCCGGGGGAAGGAGTTACGAGCAGTACTTC.

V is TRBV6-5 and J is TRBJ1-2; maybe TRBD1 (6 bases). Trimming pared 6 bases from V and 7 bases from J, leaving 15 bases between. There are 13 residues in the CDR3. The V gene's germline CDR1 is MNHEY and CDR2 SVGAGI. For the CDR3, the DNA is TGTGCCAGCAGCATCGGGACAAGGGGTGGCTACACCTTC. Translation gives CASSIGTRGGYTF.

CDR3 nucleotides: TGCGCCAGCAGCCAATGGAGGGGGCAATCCGGGGAGCTGTTTTTT. It yields the protein CASSQWRGQSGELFF. This rearrangement joins TRBV4-3 to TRBJ2-2; D possibly corresponds to TRBD1 (7 bases). V was trimmed by 2 bases and J by 6 bases, leaving 13 bases between them. Germline-derived CDR1 and CDR2 are LGHNA and YSLEER. CDR3 length equals 15 residues.

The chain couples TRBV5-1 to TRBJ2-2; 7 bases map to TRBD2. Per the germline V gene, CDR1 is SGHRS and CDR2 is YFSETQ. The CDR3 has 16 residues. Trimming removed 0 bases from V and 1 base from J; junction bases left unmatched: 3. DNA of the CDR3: TGCGCCAGCAGCTTGGGCGGGAGTTGGAACACCGGGGAGCTGTTTTTT. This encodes CASSLGGSWNTGELFF.

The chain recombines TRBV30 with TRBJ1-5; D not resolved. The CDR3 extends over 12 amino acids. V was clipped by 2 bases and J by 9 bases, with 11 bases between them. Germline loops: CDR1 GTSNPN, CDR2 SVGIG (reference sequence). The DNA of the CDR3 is TGTGCCTGGAGTTCAGTTGGTTGGCCCCAGCATTTT. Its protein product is CAWSSVGWPQHF. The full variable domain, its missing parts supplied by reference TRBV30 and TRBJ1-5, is SQTIHQWPATLVQPVGSPLSLECTVEGTSNPNLYWYRQAAGRGLQLLFYSVGIGQISSEVPQNLSASRPQDRQFILSSKKLLLSDSGFYLCAWSSVGWPQHFGDGTRLSIL.

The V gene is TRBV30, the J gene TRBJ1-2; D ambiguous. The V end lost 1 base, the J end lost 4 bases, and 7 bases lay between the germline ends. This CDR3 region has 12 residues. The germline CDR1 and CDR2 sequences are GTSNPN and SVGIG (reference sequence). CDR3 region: CAWSGHSYGYTF. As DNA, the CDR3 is TGTGCCTGGAGTGGACATAGCTATGGCTACACCTTC.

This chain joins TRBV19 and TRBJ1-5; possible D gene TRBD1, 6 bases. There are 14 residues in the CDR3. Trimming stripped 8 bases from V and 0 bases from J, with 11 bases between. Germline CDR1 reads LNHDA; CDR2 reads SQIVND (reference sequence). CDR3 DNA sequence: TGTGCCAGTGAGAGGACAGATAGCAATCAGCCCCAGCATTTT. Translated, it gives CASERTDSNQPQHF. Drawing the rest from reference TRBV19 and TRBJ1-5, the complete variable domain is DGGITQSPKYLFRKEGQNVTLSCEQNLNHDAMYWYRQDPGQGLRLIYYSQIVNDFQKGDIAEGYSVSREKKESFPLTVTSAQKNPTAFYLCASERTDSNQPQHFGDGTRLSIL.

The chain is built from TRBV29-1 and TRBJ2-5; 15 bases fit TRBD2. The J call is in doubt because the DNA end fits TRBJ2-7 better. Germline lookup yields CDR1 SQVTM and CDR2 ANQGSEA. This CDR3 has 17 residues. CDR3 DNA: TGCAGCGTTACCGGGACTAGCGGGAGGTTGAGCTCCTACGAGCAGTACTTC. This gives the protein CSVTGTSGRLSSYEQYF.

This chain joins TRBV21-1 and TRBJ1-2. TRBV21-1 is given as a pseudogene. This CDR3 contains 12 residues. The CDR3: CASRNGVDGYTF. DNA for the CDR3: TGTGCCAGCAGGAACGGGGTTGATGGCTACACCTTC.

CDR3 in DNA: TGTGCCAGCACCGCAGTCAGGGGCGTCAAAGAGACCCAGTACTTC. Its translation: CASTAVRGVKETQYF. The chain uses TRBV6-1 and TRBJ2-5, with D perhaps matching TRBD1 (6 bases). Germline V gene lookup returns CDR1 MNHNS and CDR2 SASEGT. The CDR3 loop spans 15 amino acids. V lost 7 bases and J lost 3, with 18 bases in between.

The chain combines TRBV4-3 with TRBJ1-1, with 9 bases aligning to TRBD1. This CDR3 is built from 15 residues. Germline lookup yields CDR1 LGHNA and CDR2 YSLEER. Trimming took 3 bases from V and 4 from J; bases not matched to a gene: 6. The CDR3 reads CASSHQGQGITEAFF. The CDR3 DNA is TGCGCCAGCAGCCATCAGGGACAGGGTATCACTGAAGCTTTCTTT.

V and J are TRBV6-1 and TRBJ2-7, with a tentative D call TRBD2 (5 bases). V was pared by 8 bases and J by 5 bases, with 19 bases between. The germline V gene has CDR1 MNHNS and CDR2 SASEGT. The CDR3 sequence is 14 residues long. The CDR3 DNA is TGTGCCAGCGGGATCGAGGGAGCCGGCCACGAGCAGTACTTC. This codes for CASGIEGAGHEQYF.

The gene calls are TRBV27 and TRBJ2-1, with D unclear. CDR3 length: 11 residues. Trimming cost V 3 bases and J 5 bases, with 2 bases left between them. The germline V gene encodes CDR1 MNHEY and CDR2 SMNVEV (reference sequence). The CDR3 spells CASSFNNEQFF. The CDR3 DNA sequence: TGTGCCAGCAGTTTCAACAATGAGCAGTTCTTC.

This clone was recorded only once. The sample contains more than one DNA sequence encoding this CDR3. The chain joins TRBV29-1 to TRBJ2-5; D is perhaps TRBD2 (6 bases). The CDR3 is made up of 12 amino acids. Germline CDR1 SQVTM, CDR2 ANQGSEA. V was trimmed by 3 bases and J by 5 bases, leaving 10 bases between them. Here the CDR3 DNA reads TGCAGCGTTGATACGGGGGTGGAGACCCAGTACTTC. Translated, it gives CSVDTGVETQYF.

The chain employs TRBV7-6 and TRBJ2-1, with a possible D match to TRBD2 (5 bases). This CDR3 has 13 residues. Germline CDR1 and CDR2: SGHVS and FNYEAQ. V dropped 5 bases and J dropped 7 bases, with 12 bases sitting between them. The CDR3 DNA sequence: TGTGCCAGCAGCGCAGACCCGGGGAATGAGCAGTTCTTC. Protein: CASSADPGNEQFF. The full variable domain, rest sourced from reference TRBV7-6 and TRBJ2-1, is GAGVSQSPRYKVTKRGQDVALRCDPISGHVSLYWYRQALGQGPEFLTYFNYEAQQDKSGLPNDRFSAERPEGSISTLTIQRTEQRDSAMYRCASSADPGNEQFFGPGTRLTVL.

CDR3 DNA: TGTGCCAGCAGTTTACTTTCCGAGCAGTACTTC. Translated, it gives CASSLLSEQYF. The chain employs TRBV28 and TRBJ2-7, with D uncertain. V was cut by 2 bases and J by 6 bases, with 5 bases left in between. The germline V gene has CDR1 MDHEN and CDR2 SYDVKM. The CDR3 covers 11 residues.

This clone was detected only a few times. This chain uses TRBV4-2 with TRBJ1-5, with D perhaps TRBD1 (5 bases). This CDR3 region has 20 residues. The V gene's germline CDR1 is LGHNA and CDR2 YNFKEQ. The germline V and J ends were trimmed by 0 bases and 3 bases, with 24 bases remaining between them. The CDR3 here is CASSQDSAVLRGRPNQPQHF. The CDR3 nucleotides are TGTGCCAGCAGCCAAGACTCGGCCGTCCTGCGGGGGAGACCCAATCAGCCCCAGCATTTT.

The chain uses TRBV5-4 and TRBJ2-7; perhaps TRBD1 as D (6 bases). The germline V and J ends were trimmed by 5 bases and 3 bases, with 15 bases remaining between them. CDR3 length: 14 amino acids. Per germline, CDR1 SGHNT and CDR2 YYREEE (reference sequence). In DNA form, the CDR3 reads TGTGCCAGCAGTCCCGCCCAGGGGATCTACGAGCAGTACTTC. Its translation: CASSPAQGIYEQYF.

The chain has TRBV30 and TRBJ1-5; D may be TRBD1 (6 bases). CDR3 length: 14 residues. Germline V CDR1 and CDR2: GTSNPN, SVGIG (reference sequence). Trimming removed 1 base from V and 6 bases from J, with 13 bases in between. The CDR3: CAWSAGASSQPQHF. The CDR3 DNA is TGTGCCTGGAGTGCAGGGGCGTCGAGTCAGCCCCAGCATTTT.

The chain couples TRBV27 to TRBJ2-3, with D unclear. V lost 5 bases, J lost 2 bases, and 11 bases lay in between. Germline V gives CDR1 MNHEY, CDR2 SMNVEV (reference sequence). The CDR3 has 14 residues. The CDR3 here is CASSADIYTDTQYF. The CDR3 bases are TGTGCCAGCAGTGCAGACATCTACACAGATACGCAGTATTTT.

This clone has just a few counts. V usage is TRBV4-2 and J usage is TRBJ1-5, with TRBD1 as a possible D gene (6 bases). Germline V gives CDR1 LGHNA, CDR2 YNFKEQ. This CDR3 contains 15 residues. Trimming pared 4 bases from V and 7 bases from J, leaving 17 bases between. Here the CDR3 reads CASSPDRQGRQPQHF. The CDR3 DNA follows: TGTGCCAGCAGCCCCGATCGCCAGGGGAGACAGCCCCAGCATTTT.